This T cell receptor beta chain came from a study of T-cell reconstitution after alpha-beta-depleted transplantation in children. Germline V gene data show CDR1 as SGHTA and CDR2 as FQGNSA. This CDR3 comprises 16 residues. V was shortened by 3 bases and J by 10 bases, with 19 bases between the two germline ends. Researchers prepared the TCRbeta library using unique molecular identifiers, the study reports. Each CDR3 protein is one row after TCRdb ran MiXCR on the PCR reads. This table holds about 640,000 distinct CDR3 sequences, 16% found once. The V call is TRBV7-2, the J call TRBJ1-6; no reliable D call. The receptor was isolated from a human donor who donated a stem cell graft to a child with acute myeloid leukemia. Sequences were derived from PBMCs from the stem cell graft donor, sampled from the stem cell graft. The CDR3 sequence: CASSFQIGQGFSPLHF. CDR3 nucleotide sequence: TGTGCCAGCAGCTTCCAGATAGGTCAAGGTTTCTCACCCCTCCACTTT. Full variable domain (remainder filled in from reference TRBV7-2 and TRBJ1-6): GAGVSQSPSNKVTEKGKDVELRCDPISGHTALYWYRQSLGQGLEFLIYFQGNSAPDKSGLPSDRFSAERTGGSVSTLTIQRTQQEDSAVYLCASSFQIGQGFSPLHFGNGTRLTVT.